Each of the 28 T cell receptor beta chains below was sequenced from the same sample in a study of cytomegalovirus exposure and HLA in healthy donors. The PCR was carried out with 60 Vbeta primers and 13 Jbeta primers. Profiled with immunoSEQ multiplex PCR; TCRdb holds only in-frame clones, not every one. The table has 150,000 to 180,000 clones, less than 80% seen once. The sample was PBMCs. These receptor sequences come from a man under 40 in good health and CMV-seronegative.

This CDR3 reads CASSVGHPPDTQYF. The CDR3 region has the DNA TGTGCCAGCAGCGTAGGACACCCCCCAGATACGCAGTATTTT. The chain has TRBV9 and TRBJ2-3; no firm D call. Germline CDR1 is SGDLS and CDR2 is YYNGEE. V gave up 0 bases and J gave up 4 bases, with 9 bases separating them. CDR3 length: 14 amino acids.

The chain recombines TRBV9 with TRBJ1-4; 8 bases agree with TRBD1. The CDR3 totals 14 residues. V shed 3 bases, J shed 10 bases, and the junction held 8 bases outside the gene matches. Germline V gene sequence: CDR1 SGDLS, CDR2 YYNGEE. CDR3 sequence: CASSAGGKLGKLFF. DNA of the CDR3: TGTGCCAGCAGCGCAGGGGGCAAATTGGGAAAACTGTTTTTT.

This sequence joins TRBV7-2 and TRBJ2-1, with D unresolved. Germline V CDR1 and CDR2: SGHTA, FQGNSA. Trimming cost V 5 bases and J 4 bases, with 6 bases left between them. The CDR3 spans 12 residues. CDR3: CASSGLYNEQFF. Written as DNA, the CDR3 is TGTGCCAGCAGCGGGCTTTACAATGAGCAGTTCTTC.

Concerning this clone: A read error may produce the germline difference seen at one junction end. The rearrangement uses TRBV19 and TRBJ1-1; D not certain. Germline values: CDR1 LNHDA, CDR2 SQIVND (reference sequence). The CDR3 covers 13 residues. The CDR3 nucleotides are TGTGCCAGTAGTCTACTCATGAACCCTGAAGCTTTCTTT. This encodes CASSLLMNPEAFF.

The V and J genes are TRBV7-8 and TRBJ1-5; D perhaps matches TRBD1 (5 bases). The V gene's germline CDR1 is SGHVS and CDR2 FQNEAQ. V lost 5 bases and J 9 bases, leaving 14 bases between the germline ends. The CDR3 runs 13 residues. In DNA form, the CDR3 reads TGTGCCAGCAGCGAGACCAGGGATATGCCCCAGCATTTT. Translating it yields CASSETRDMPQHF.

This clone was seen more than once but under ten times. The chain couples TRBV6-5 to TRBJ2-7, with D maybe TRBD2 (7 bases). Trimming removed 8 bases at V and 2 bases at J, with 16 bases between. The CDR3 has 14 residues. Germline V gene data show CDR1 as MNHEY and CDR2 as SVGAGI. The CDR3 DNA reads TGTGCCAGCCGGAGGGGGGGGACAACCTACGAGCAGTACTTC. It codes for CASRRGGTTYEQYF.

V and J are TRBV28 and TRBJ1-2; 10 nucleotides agree with TRBD1. The ends lost 6 bases at V and 6 bases at J; junction bases unmatched: 10. CDR3 length: 15 residues. CDR1 and CDR2 (germline): MDHEN, SYDVKM. CDR3 in amino acids: CASRTTGQGLHGYTF. The CDR3 DNA reads as TGTGCCAGCAGAACGACGGGACAGGGGTTACATGGCTACACCTTC.

This clone was counted between two and nine times. J is TRBJ2-1 and V is TRBV4-2, with 10 bases matching TRBD2. The CDR3 is 15 residues long. V lost 3 bases to trimming and J lost 8 bases; unmatched junction nucleotides: 7. Germline CDR1 is LGHNA and CDR2 is YNFKEQ. CDR3 in DNA: TGTGCCAGCAGCCAGAAAGCGGGGGGGCTAGATGAGCAGTTCTTC. Translation gives CASSQKAGGLDEQFF.

The chain employs TRBV6-1 and TRBJ1-6; D is uncertain. The germline V and J ends were trimmed by 7 bases and 8 bases, with 15 bases remaining between them. The CDR3 extends over 14 amino acids. CDR1 MNHNS and CDR2 SASEGT come from the germline V gene. The CDR3 DNA is TGTGCCAGCAACGACGTGGCGGTCGATTCACCCCTCCACTTT. Residues: CASNDVAVDSPLHF.

The chain joins TRBV7-3 to TRBJ1-2, with a tentative D call TRBD1 (5 bases). V lost 0 bases and J lost 8, with 10 bases in between. The CDR3 runs 13 residues. Germline CDR1 is SGHTA and CDR2 is FQGTGA. The CDR3 reads CASSLTEGEGYTF. The CDR3 DNA sequence: TGTGCCAGCAGCTTAACGGAAGGGGAAGGCTACACCTTC.

The gene calls are TRBV5-1 and TRBJ2-2; 7 bases agree with TRBD2. Germline loops: CDR1 SGHRS, CDR2 YFSETQ. This CDR3 spans 15 amino acids. V shed 0 bases and J 1 base; nucleotides not matched to a gene: 0. The CDR3 region is CASSLGGGNTGELFF. The CDR3 DNA is TGCGCCAGCAGCTTGGGCGGGGGGAACACCGGGGAGCTGTTTTTT.

The V and J genes are TRBV7-6 and TRBJ2-3; TRBD1 might be the D (6 bases). The CDR3 has 14 residues. Looked up from germline, CDR1 is SGHVS and CDR2 is FNYEAQ. V lost 6 bases to trimming and J lost 3 bases, with 13 bases between them. The CDR3 sequence is CASRKGGRTDTQYF. The CDR3 nucleotides read TGTGCCAGCAGAAAAGGGGGACGGACAGATACGCAGTATTTT.

The J gene is TRBJ1-2, the V gene TRBV4-2; 7 bases line up with TRBD1. Germline loops: CDR1 LGHNA, CDR2 YNFKEQ. J lost 0 bases, V lost 4 bases, and 11 bases had no gene match. The CDR3 spans 17 residues. In nucleotides, the CDR3 is TGTGCCAGCAGCCGCGGACAGGCGATCGCCACTAACTATGGCTACACCTTC. Amino acid sequence: CASSRGQAIATNYGYTF.

CDR3 bases: TGTGCCACCAGCAGAGATAATGGCAGATCCTACGAGCAGTACTTC. Its translation is CATSRDNGRSYEQYF. This chain uses TRBV15 with TRBJ2-7; D is unclear. V was clipped by 0 bases and J by 1 base, with 10 bases between them. The germline V gene has CDR1 LNHNV and CDR2 YYDKDF (reference sequence). This CDR3 has 15 residues.

V gene TRBV4-1 combines with J gene TRBJ2-7; D is possibly TRBD1 (5 bases). CDR3 length equals 14 residues. The germline CDR1 and CDR2 sequences are MGHRA and YSYEKL. Trimming cost V 1 base and J 6 bases, with 13 bases left between them. The CDR3 bases are TGCGCCAGCAGCCAAGTGGAGACAGTCGTCGAGCAGTACTTC. Translated, it gives CASSQVETVVEQYF.

This clone was seen only a few times. V is TRBV14 and J is TRBJ1-4; D gene uncertain. The CDR3 covers 14 residues. Germline V lookup: CDR1 SGHDN, CDR2 FVKESK. V lost 2 bases to trimming and J lost 4 bases, with 8 bases between them. The CDR3 coding sequence is TGTGCCAGCAGCCAACGAGACTTTAATGAAAAACTGTTTTTT. Its protein product is CASSQRDFNEKLFF.

The CDR3 loop is CASSLGTGGDYGYTF. The CDR3 DNA sequence: TGTGCCAGCAGCTTAGGGACAGGGGGAGACTATGGCTACACCTTC. The chain carries TRBV7-9 and TRBJ1-2; 10 positions match TRBD1. Germline V lookup: CDR1 SEHNR, CDR2 FQNEAQ (reference sequence). Trimming took 1 base from V and 3 from J; bases not matched to a gene: 2. There are 15 residues in the CDR3.

This clone was detected once. V and J are TRBV6-1 and TRBJ2-7; tentatively, D is TRBD1 (5 bases). From germline, CDR1 is MNHNS and CDR2 SASEGT. The V and J ends lost 7 bases and 0 bases respectively, with 16 bases between them. The CDR3 has 15 residues. CDR3 loop: CASITGTAHSYEQYF. CDR3 DNA: TGTGCCAGCATAACAGGAACCGCTCACTCCTACGAGCAGTACTTC.

This clone was detected only a few times. The chain has TRBV30 and TRBJ1-2; weak D call: TRBD1 (5 bases). Germline values: CDR1 GTSNPN, CDR2 SVGIG (reference sequence). Trimming shortened V by 0 bases and J by 5 bases, and 10 bases separated the two germline ends. The CDR3 contains 13 residues. The CDR3: CAWSVPGIYGYTF. The DNA of the CDR3 is TGTGCCTGGAGTGTACCAGGGATTTATGGCTACACCTTC.

This rearrangement joins TRBV7-9 to TRBJ2-1; D perhaps matches TRBD1 (5 bases). The CDR3 contains 12 residues. Germline lookup yields CDR1 SEHNR and CDR2 FQNEAQ (reference sequence). V dropped 5 bases and J dropped 6 bases, with 8 bases sitting between them. CDR3 DNA: TGTGCCAGCAGCCCAGGGTCCAATGAGCAGTTCTTC. It specifies CASSPGSNEQFF.

The chain combines TRBV27 with TRBJ1-2; D unresolved. This CDR3 contains 11 residues. CDR1 and CDR2 from the germline V gene are MNHEY and SMNVEV (reference sequence). Trimming removed 8 bases at V and 4 bases at J, with 8 bases between. The CDR3 sequence is CASSPGYGYTF. Here the CDR3 DNA reads TGTGCCAGCTCCCCAGGCTATGGCTACACCTTC.

CDR3 DNA sequence: TGTGCCAGCAGTAAGCAGGGTTTCGACAATGAGCAGTTCTTC. Its protein product is CASSKQGFDNEQFF. The chain links TRBV27 to TRBJ2-1; tentative D call: TRBD1 (5 bases). Trimming stripped 5 bases from V and 5 bases from J, with 13 bases between. Germline CDR1 and CDR2: MNHEY and SMNVEV (reference sequence). The CDR3 runs 14 residues.

Only one count was recorded for this clone. The V call is TRBV5-1, the J call TRBJ2-7; TRBD1 matches 7 bases. The CDR3 is 14 amino acids. CDR1 is SGHRS, CDR2 YFSETQ, per germline. V was clipped by 3 bases and J by 4 bases; unmatched bases: 7. CDR3 region: CASSYVLQGYEQYF. The CDR3 DNA sequence: TGCGCCAGCAGCTACGTCTTACAGGGGTACGAGCAGTACTTC. Full variable domain (remainder filled in from reference TRBV5-1 and TRBJ2-7): KAGVTQTPRYLIKTRGQQVTLSCSPISGHRSVSWYQQTPGQGLQFLFEYFSETQRNKGNFPGRFSGRQFSNSRSEMNVSTLELGDSALYLCASSYVLQGYEQYFGPGTRLTVT.

The rearrangement links TRBV29-1 to TRBJ1-1; D remains unclear. The CDR3 sequence is 13 residues long. Trimming cost V 4 bases and J 7 bases, with 16 bases left between them. Germline V gives CDR1 SQVTM, CDR2 ANQGSEA. The CDR3 nucleotides read TGCAGCGTTGGGGGAGGATTCCAGGTTGAAGCTTTCTTT. Translated, it gives CSVGGGFQVEAFF.

The chain is built from TRBV21-1 and TRBJ2-7; the listed D gene, TRBD1, was not tested against the DNA. TRBV21-1 is a listed pseudogene. This CDR3 has 14 residues. The CDR3 region is CASIFAGQTYEQYF. The DNA for the CDR3 is TGTGCCAGCATTTTCGCCGGACAGACCTACGAGCAGTACTTC.

The chain employs TRBV7-8 and TRBJ2-1; a possible D gene is TRBD2 (5 bases). The CDR3 is made up of 14 amino acids. Germline V gene sequence: CDR1 SGHVS, CDR2 FQNEAQ. The V and J ends lost 2 bases and 8 bases respectively, with 13 bases between them. The CDR3 DNA follows: TGTGCCAGCAGCTTATTGTCGGGGTACCATGAGCAGTTCTTC. It codes for CASSLLSGYHEQFF.

The chain has TRBV7-2 and TRBJ2-7; 9 bases map to TRBD1. The CDR3 consists of 18 residues. The germline V gene encodes CDR1 SGHTA and CDR2 FQGNSA. After removal of 4 bases from V and 1 base from J, the junction contained 14 bases not matched to a gene. CDR3 sequence: CASSSTSKGQGSSYEQYF. The DNA for the CDR3 is TGTGCCAGCAGCTCAACCTCGAAAGGACAGGGGAGTTCCTACGAGCAGTACTTC.

V usage is TRBV7-6 and J usage is TRBJ1-4, with D tentatively TRBD1 (5 bases). The CDR3 spans 15 residues. V lost 1 base to trimming and J lost 7 bases, with 13 bases between them. Germline loops: CDR1 SGHVS, CDR2 FNYEAQ. This CDR3 reads CASSLGRGGGEKLFF. The CDR3 region has the DNA TGTGCCAGCAGCTTAGGGCGGGGCGGAGGTGAAAAACTGTTTTTT.